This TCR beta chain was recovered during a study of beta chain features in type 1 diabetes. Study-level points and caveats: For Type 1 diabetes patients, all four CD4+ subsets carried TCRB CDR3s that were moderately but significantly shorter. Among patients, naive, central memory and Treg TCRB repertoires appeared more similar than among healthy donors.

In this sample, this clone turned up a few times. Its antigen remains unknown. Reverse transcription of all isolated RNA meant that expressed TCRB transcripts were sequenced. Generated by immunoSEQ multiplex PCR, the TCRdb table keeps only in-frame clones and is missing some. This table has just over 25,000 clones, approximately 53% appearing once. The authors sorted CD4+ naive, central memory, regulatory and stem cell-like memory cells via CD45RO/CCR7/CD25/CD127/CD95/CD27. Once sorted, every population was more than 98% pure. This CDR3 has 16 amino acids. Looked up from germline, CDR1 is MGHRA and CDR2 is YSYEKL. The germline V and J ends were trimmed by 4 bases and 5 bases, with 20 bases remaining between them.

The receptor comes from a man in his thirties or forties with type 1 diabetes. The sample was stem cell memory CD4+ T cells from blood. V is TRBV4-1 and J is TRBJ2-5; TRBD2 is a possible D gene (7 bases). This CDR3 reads CASSLPREGGGETQYF. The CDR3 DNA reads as TGCGCCAGCAGCCTCCCCAGGGAGGGGGGCGGGGAGACCCAGTACTTC.